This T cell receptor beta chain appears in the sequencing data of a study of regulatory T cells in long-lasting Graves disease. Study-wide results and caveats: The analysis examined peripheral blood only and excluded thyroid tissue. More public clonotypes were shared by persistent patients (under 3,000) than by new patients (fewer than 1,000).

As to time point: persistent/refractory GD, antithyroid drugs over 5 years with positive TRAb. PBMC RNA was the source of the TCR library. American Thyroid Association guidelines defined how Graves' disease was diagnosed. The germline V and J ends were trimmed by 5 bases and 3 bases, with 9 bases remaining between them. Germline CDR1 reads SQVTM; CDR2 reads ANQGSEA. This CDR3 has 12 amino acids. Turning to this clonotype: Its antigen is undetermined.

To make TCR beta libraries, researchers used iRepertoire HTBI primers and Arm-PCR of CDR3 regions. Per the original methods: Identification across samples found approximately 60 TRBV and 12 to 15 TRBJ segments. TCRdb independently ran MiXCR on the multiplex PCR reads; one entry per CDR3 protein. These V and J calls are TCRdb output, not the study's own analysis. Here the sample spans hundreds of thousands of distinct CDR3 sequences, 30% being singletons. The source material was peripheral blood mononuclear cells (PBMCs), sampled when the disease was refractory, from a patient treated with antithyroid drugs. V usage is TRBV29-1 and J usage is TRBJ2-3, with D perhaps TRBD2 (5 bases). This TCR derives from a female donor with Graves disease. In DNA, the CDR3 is TGCAGCGTTAAAAGAGGGACAGATACGCAGTATTTT. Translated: CSVKRGTDTQYF.